One sample yielded the 22 T cell receptor beta chains listed below, sequenced in a study of T cell responses to AZD1222 COVID-19 vaccine. The table came from immunoSEQ multiplex PCR; TCRdb's copy has only in-frame clones and leaves some out. The top ten hold around 12% of the sample, which has about 130,000 clones, around 83% seen once. This material consisted of peripheral blood, taken on day 0 of AZD1222 vaccination. The source is an adult in good health.

The chain has TRBV19 and TRBJ1-1; no clear D gene. Germline assignment: CDR1 LNHDA and CDR2 SQIVND (reference sequence). V lost 8 bases and J 3 bases, leaving 13 bases between the germline ends. This CDR3 has 13 residues. Here the CDR3 reads CASRVRYDTEAFF. The DNA of the CDR3 is TGTGCCAGTCGGGTGAGATACGACACTGAAGCTTTCTTT.

This chain connects TRBV9 to TRBJ2-7; 7 positions agree with TRBD2. Looked up from germline, CDR1 is SGDLS and CDR2 is YYNGEE. With 4 bases clipped from V and 0 bases from J, the junction kept 7 bases outside the gene matches. There are 15 residues in the CDR3. The CDR3 nucleotides are TGTGCCAGCAGCAAAGGAGCGGGGAGCTCCTACGAGCAGTACTTC. Its protein product is CASSKGAGSSYEQYF.

The CDR3 sequence is CASSPPTGELFF. The CDR3 DNA is TGTGCCAGCAGCCCGCCCACCGGGGAGCTGTTTTTT. The chain links TRBV9 to TRBJ2-2; no firm D call. The length of the CDR3 is 12 residues. The V end was cut by 4 bases, the J end by 4 bases, with 5 bases between. Germline assignment: CDR1 SGDLS and CDR2 YYNGEE.

This chain uses TRBV5-1 with TRBJ2-2; 10 positions agree with TRBD1. This CDR3 is 15 amino acids long. V lost 5 bases, J lost 4 bases, and 5 bases stayed unmatched. Germline V gene lookup returns CDR1 SGHRS and CDR2 YFSETQ. The CDR3 region is CASRTGGVRTGELFF. CDR3 nucleotide sequence: TGCGCCAGCAGGACAGGGGGCGTCCGCACCGGGGAGCTGTTTTTT.

Notes on this clone: Different DNA sequences within this sample yield the same CDR3. The V and J genes are TRBV12-3 or TRBV12-4 and TRBJ1-5; no clear D. The CDR3 spans 12 residues. The V gene lost 3 bases and the J gene lost 4 bases, with 4 bases spanning the gap. For the CDR3, the DNA is TGTGCCAGCAGTTTGGGGAATCAGCCCCAGCATTTT. Protein product: CASSLGNQPQHF.

This chain joins TRBV6-5 and TRBJ1-2; D gene uncertain. Trimming took 6 bases from V and 0 from J, leaving 14 bases between them. The CDR3 has 15 residues. Per the germline V gene, CDR1 is MNHEY and CDR2 is SVGAGI. CDR3 loop: CASRLQRKANYGYTF. The CDR3 region has the DNA TGTGCCAGCAGGCTACAGAGAAAAGCTAACTATGGCTACACCTTC.

The genes are TRBV5-1 and TRBJ1-2; a weak D match, TRBD1 (6 bases). CDR1 SGHRS and CDR2 YFSETQ come from the germline V gene. Between the trimmed V and J ends, which lost 0 bases and 1 base, there was a span of 13 bases. The length of the CDR3 is 16 residues. The CDR3 DNA reads as TGCGCCAGCAGCTTGGATGCAGGGGCCCTTAACTATGGCTACACCTTC. Translating gives CASSLDAGALNYGYTF.

CDR3 region: CASSFSRGLETGELFF. DNA of the CDR3: TGTGCCAGCAGCTTCAGCAGGGGGCTAGAGACCGGGGAGCTGTTTTTT. The genes are TRBV5-6 and TRBJ2-2; 8 bases map to TRBD1. The CDR3 contains 16 residues. The J segment lost 5 bases and the V segment lost 2 bases, leaving 8 bases of the junction unmatched. The germline V gene has CDR1 SGHDT and CDR2 YYEEEE.

V and J are TRBV18 and TRBJ1-1, with 7 nucleotides matching TRBD1. The V segment lost 4 bases and the J segment 4 bases; nucleotides outside the gene matches: 9. This CDR3 contains 15 residues. From germline, CDR1 is KGHSH and CDR2 LQKENI. This CDR3 is CASSLLTGRITEAFF. CDR3 sequence (DNA): TGTGCCAGCTCACTTCTGACAGGGCGAATCACTGAAGCTTTCTTT.

Notes on this clone: The same CDR3 is also encoded by other DNA sequences in this sample. The J gene is TRBJ1-2, the V gene TRBV28; 9 nucleotides agree with TRBD1. The J segment lost 8 bases and the V segment lost 6 bases, leaving 7 bases of the junction unmatched. The CDR3 spans 13 residues. Germline V gives CDR1 MDHEN, CDR2 SYDVKM. The CDR3 nucleotides are TGTGCCAGCAGCCCGGGACAGGGCTGGGGCTACACCTTC. This sequence encodes CASSPGQGWGYTF.

This chain connects TRBV18 to TRBJ1-2; a possible D gene is TRBD1 (5 bases). CDR3 size: 15 residues. The germline CDR1 and CDR2 sequences are KGHSH and LQKENI. V was shortened by 3 bases and J by 1 base, with 12 bases between the two germline ends. In DNA form, the CDR3 reads TGTGCCAGCTCACCCGTACAGGAAGATAACTATGGCTACACCTTC. This translates into CASSPVQEDNYGYTF.

This chain connects TRBV10-2 to TRBJ2-1; 10 bases are shared with TRBD2. V gave up 0 bases and J gave up 0 bases; unmatched junction bases: 5. There are 18 residues in the CDR3. Germline CDR1 is WSHSY and CDR2 is SAAADI. The chain's CDR3 is CASSESPSGGGSYNEQFF. Here the CDR3 DNA reads TGCGCCAGCAGTGAGTCTCCTAGCGGGGGCGGCTCCTACAATGAGCAGTTCTTC.

The CDR3 sequence: CASSVESVPLGNTIYF. CDR3 DNA sequence: TGTGCCAGCAGCGTAGAAAGCGTACCTCTCGGAAACACCATATATTTT. The rearrangement joins TRBV9 to TRBJ1-3; D call uncertain. Germline V gene lookup returns CDR1 SGDLS and CDR2 YYNGEE. The CDR3 is 16 amino acids. V was clipped by 0 bases and J by 4 bases, with 14 bases between them.

The gene calls are TRBV10-3 and TRBJ2-2; 7 positions agree with TRBD1. The CDR3 sequence is 15 residues long. The germline V gene encodes CDR1 ENHRY and CDR2 SYGVKD. The V gene end was trimmed by 2 bases and the J gene end by 6 bases; junction bases not matched to a gene: 6. The CDR3 bases are TGTGCCATCAGTGAGCACAGGGGTACTGCCGGGGAGCTGTTTTTT. It is translated as CAISEHRGTAGELFF.

The gene calls are TRBV30 and TRBJ2-7; no clear D. The CDR3 runs to 11 residues. Between the trimmed V and J ends, which lost 3 bases and 7 bases, there was a span of 10 bases. The germline CDR1 and CDR2 sequences are GTSNPN and SVGIG (reference sequence). Here the CDR3 DNA reads TGTGCCTGGAGAAGATTGGGGGAGCAGTACTTC. This gives the protein CAWRRLGEQYF. Full variable domain (remainder filled in from reference TRBV30 and TRBJ2-7): SQTIHQWPATLVQPVGSPLSLECTVEGTSNPNLYWYRQAAGRGLQLLFYSVGIGQISSEVPQNLSASRPQDRQFILSSKKLLLSDSGFYLCAWRRLGEQYFGPGTRLTVT.

The gene calls are TRBV6-5 and TRBJ2-7; tentative D call: TRBD1 (6 bases). Germline loops: CDR1 MNHEY, CDR2 SVGAGI. This CDR3 contains 14 residues. The V end lost 4 bases, the J end lost 5 bases, and 15 bases lay between the germline ends. The CDR3 sequence is CASSSRGGNDEQYF. The DNA of the CDR3 is TGTGCCAGCAGTTCCCGAGGGGGTAACGACGAGCAGTACTTC.

The chain recombines TRBV7-9 with TRBJ2-4; D might be TRBD2 (5 bases). With 3 bases removed from V and 0 bases from J, the gap between germline ends came to 9 bases. The CDR3 consists of 15 residues. The V gene's germline CDR1 is SEHNR and CDR2 FQNEAQ (reference sequence). This CDR3 is CASSFSRGAKNIQYF. Written as DNA, the CDR3 is TGTGCCAGCAGCTTCTCCCGGGGAGCCAAAAACATTCAGTACTTC. Using reference TRBV7-9 and TRBJ2-4 for the parts outside the CDR3, the full variable domain is DTGVSQNPRHKITKRGQNVTFRCDPISEHNRLYWYRQTLGQGPEFLTYFQNEAQLEKSRLLSDRFSAERPKGSFSTLEIQRTEQGDSAMYLCASSFSRGAKNIQYFGAGTRLSVL.

The chain recombines TRBV7-2 with TRBJ1-1, with D uncertain. V lost 1 base and J lost 11, with 11 bases in between. In germline, CDR1 is SGHTA, CDR2 FQGNSA. The CDR3 sequence is 12 residues long. In DNA form, the CDR3 reads TGTGCCAGCAGCTTAGTTTCGGCCGTGGCTTTCTTT. Translation gives CASSLVSAVAFF.

This clone was found once. The rearrangement joins TRBV18 to TRBJ1-1, with unresolved D. This CDR3 has 12 amino acids. Trimming removed 8 bases at V and 5 bases at J, with 12 bases between. Looked up from germline, CDR1 is KGHSH and CDR2 is LQKENI. CDR3 sequence reads: CASVSDGTEAFF. The DNA of the CDR3 is TGTGCCAGCGTTAGTGATGGAACTGAAGCTTTCTTT.

V usage is TRBV4-1 and J usage is TRBJ1-1; D not certain. Deletions cut 1 base from V and 0 bases from J, with 6 bases between. The CDR3 runs to 14 residues. Germline CDR1 reads MGHRA; CDR2 reads YSYEKL. In DNA form, the CDR3 reads TGCGCCAGCAGCCAAGGGGCCTTGAACACTGAAGCTTTCTTT. Its protein product is CASSQGALNTEAFF.

This clone was seen a handful of times. This rearrangement joins TRBV5-4 to TRBJ2-6, with a tentative D call TRBD2 (6 bases). The CDR3 is 15 residues long. The germline V and J ends were trimmed by 3 bases and 4 bases, with 11 bases remaining between them. Germline CDR1 SGHNT, CDR2 YYREEE (reference sequence). Written as DNA, the CDR3 is TGTGCCAGCAGCTCCGGAGGGAAGGGGGCCAACGTCCTGACTTTC. Its translation: CASSSGGKGANVLTF.

This chain connects TRBV5-5 to TRBJ2-7; D unresolved. In germline, CDR1 is SGHKS, CDR2 YYEKEE (reference sequence). This CDR3 has 13 amino acids. Trimming took 2 bases from V and 5 from J, leaving 11 bases between them. The CDR3 region is CASSFPGGDEQYF. DNA for the CDR3: TGTGCCAGCAGCTTCCCCGGCGGTGACGAGCAGTACTTC.